The sequence of this TCR beta chain was determined in a study of T cells in localized non-small cell lung cancer. Broader study findings: Heterogeneity cannot be ruled out, as sequencing used one tumor region only. Clonality of T cells reached its maximum in uninvolved adjacent lung, surpassing tumor. Longer overall survival was associated with a higher density of T cells in the blood.

Germline CDR1 and CDR2: SGHNT and YENEEA. With V trimmed by 4 bases and J by 2 bases, 8 bases remained unmatched. This CDR3 has 17 residues. Concerning this clone: Antigen specificity is unknown.

Using immunoSEQ multiplex PCR, the repertoire was profiled, and TCRdb retains in-frame clones only, with some absent. The repertoire consists of under 55,000 clones, with around nine tenths occurring once and the leading ten covering over 9.5%. The receptor was isolated from a woman aged 40-75 years with stage II lung adenocarcinoma. The source was PBMCs, collected before any cancer treatment. The chain is built from TRBV11-3 and TRBJ2-3, with 11 nucleotides matching TRBD2. CDR3 sequence (DNA): TGTGCCAGCAGCTCTTCCGGACTAGCGGGCCTCACAGATACGCAGTATTTT. It encodes CASSSSGLAGLTDTQYF.